The source of this TCR beta chain is a study of cytomegalovirus exposure and HLA in healthy donors. Study-level points and caveats: The authors later linked a missense DCLRE1C variant to TCR beta V- and J-gene trimming. The classifier reportedly diagnosed cytomegalovirus status with high specificity and sensitivity.

The CDR3 totals 15 residues. The PCR ran on 60 Vbeta and 13 Jbeta primers. Clones were sequenced by immunoSEQ multiplex PCR, and TCRdb holds only the in-frame ones, with some missing. The sample has under 150,000 clones; more than 80% are singletons. For this clone: Its antigen is not known.

The V and J genes are TRBV21-1 and TRBJ2-1; the table's TRBD1 call for D was not verified on the DNA. TRBV21-1 is a listed pseudogene. The receptor was isolated from a man aged 25 to 40 in good health and CMV-seronegative. Sequenced: PBMCs. The CDR3 loop reads CASNKPGQGYNEQFF. The DNA of the CDR3 is TGTGCCAGCAACAAGCCGGGACAGGGATACAATGAGCAGTTCTTC.